The 7 T cell receptor beta chains in this list originate from one sample, sequenced in a study of tissue T cells after allogeneic stem cell transplantation. Time point specified: mouse harvest day 14 after allogeneic transplant. The graft held 10^6 splenic CD5+ T cells and 10^7 T-cell-depleted bone marrow cells. This table comes from immunoSEQ multiplex PCR, and its TCRdb copy is limited to in-frame clones, with some not included. The sample has 2,000 or so clones, 40% to 45% seen once. The sequenced sample consisted of gut tissue. These receptors all come from a female BALB/c mouse given C57BL/6 T cells with graft-versus-host disease after an allogeneic hematopoietic cell transplant.

This clone came up a few times. Genes and germline are mouse. The CDR3 goes on 1 residue after the read ends, and that part is filled in from the germline J gene. V is TRBV5 and J is TRBJ1-1, with TRBD1 matching over 7 bases. This CDR3 has 15 amino acids. The germline V gene encodes CDR1 LGHNA and CDR2 YNLKQL (reference sequence). The V segment lost 1 base and the J segment 4 bases; nucleotides outside the gene matches: 6. The CDR3 DNA, read in part, is TGTGCCAGCAGCCAAGGAGGAGGGGGCCGCACAGAAGTCTTC. It encodes CASSQGGGGRTEVF. The full CDR3 protein reads CASSQGGGGRTEVFF.

On this clone: The gene names here belong to mouse. The CDR3 extends 1 residue past the end of the read, so its final part is completed from the germline J gene. The V call is TRBV26, the J call TRBJ1-6, with D hard to call. TRBJ1-6 is recorded as an ORF, its role being uncertain. The CDR3 is made up of 15 amino acids. Germline CDR1 and CDR2: KGHPV and FQNQEV (reference sequence). V was cut by 0 bases and J by 3 bases, with 6 bases left in between. CDR3 sequence: CASSLSPNYNSPLYF. The CDR3 DNA, read in part, is TGTGCCAGCAGTCTGTCGCCGAACTATAATTCGCCCCTCTAC.

This clone has a handful of counts. Mouse germline and gene names are used. The CDR3 is CASTPGQQDTQYF. CDR3 DNA (partial): TGTGCTAGCACCCCGGGACAACAAGACACCCAGTAC. V usage is TRBV29 and J usage is TRBJ2-5; tentatively, D is TRBD1 (6 bases). The read finishes 1 residue shy of the CDR3 end, and the germline J gene is used to complete it. The V gene's germline CDR1 is MSHET and CDR2 SYDVDS. This CDR3 comprises 13 residues. Trimming left V 7 bases short and J 3 bases short, with 11 bases between.

This clone was observed a few times. Gene labels here are mouse ones. The read finishes 1 residue shy of the CDR3 end, and the germline J gene is used to complete it. The chain links TRBV1 to TRBJ1-4; no definite D call. There are 15 residues in the CDR3. Germline V CDR1 and CDR2: NSQYPW, LRSPGD (reference sequence). Trimming took off 0 bases at V and 0 bases at J, with 5 bases between the two ends. CDR3 DNA, as far as it was read: TGCACCTGCAGTGCAGATCCAATTTCCAACGAAAGATTATTT. Translated, it gives CTCSADPISNERLF. The whole CDR3 reads CTCSADPISNERLFF.

This clone has only one observation. Mouse gene names apply. The read stops 1 residue short of the end of the CDR3; the missing end is completed from the germline J gene. V usage is TRBV26 and J usage is TRBJ1-2; 7 bases line up with TRBD1. Germline lookup yields CDR1 KGHPV and CDR2 FQNQEV (reference sequence). The CDR3 covers 15 residues. With V trimmed by 2 bases and J by 0 bases, 3 bases remained unmatched. CDR3 sequence reads: CASSLTQGANSDYTF. The covered CDR3 bases are TGTGCCAGCAGTCTGACGCAGGGGGCAAACTCCGACTACACC. Full variable domain (rest looked up from reference TRBV26 and TRBJ1-2): NSKVIQTPRYLVKGQGQKAKMRCIPEKGHPVVFWYQQNKNNEFKFLINFQNQEVLQQIDMTEKRFSAECPSNSPCSLEIQSSEAGDSALYLCASSLTQGANSDYTFGSGTRLLVI.

Regarding this clone: Here the gene names and germline are mouse. Coverage ceases 1 residue before the CDR3 finishes, and the germline J gene fills in the end. The chain carries TRBV23 and TRBJ2-2; TRBD2, the table's D call, was not compared with the DNA. The CDR3 contains 17 residues. Germline CDR1 reads KGHTA; CDR2 reads FQNQQP. The sequenced CDR3 bases are TGCTCCAGCAGTCAACTCGGGACTGGAACAAACACCGGGCAGCTCTAC. This codes for CSSSQLGTGTNTGQLY. The full CDR3 is CSSSQLGTGTNTGQLYF.

Worth noting for this clone: Mouse gene names apply. The CDR3 extends 1 residue past the end of the read, so its final part is completed from the germline J gene. The chain has TRBV15 and TRBJ2-3, with TRBD2 as a possible D gene (6 bases). This CDR3 has 15 amino acids. Between the trimmed V and J ends, which lost 2 bases and 1 base, there was a span of 10 bases. Germline V CDR1 and CDR2: SGHND, FRSKSL. The DNA read from the CDR3 is TGTGCCAGCAGTTTAACGGGGGGTGGTGCAGAAACGCTGTAT. Protein product: CASSLTGGGAETLY. The full CDR3 reads CASSLTGGGAETLYF.